A selection of T cell receptor beta chains follows, all from one sample in a study of shared clonotypes between healthy human individuals. The data were produced by immunoSEQ multiplex PCR, yet TCRdb's version contains in-frame clones alone and is incomplete. The sample records more than 2,000,000 clones, just over 90% being singletons. Material for sequencing was naive CD4+ T cells from PBMCs. The receptors were gathered from a man between 18 and 29 years old in good health. Some clones in this sample may be carry-over from other donors' samples. The CDR3 runs from the conserved cysteine through the conserved F or W. Each record gives: V gene, D gene, J gene, clone size, CDR3 DNA, CDR3 protein. A D gene is named only where the DNA matches it firmly. Clone size is shown for a subset of rows, as once, few, many or a class of expanded clone.

TRBV11-2	TRBD1	TRBJ2-1	.	TGTGCCAGCAGCTCGGGACAGGTAGCCTACAATGAGCAGTTCTTC	CASSSGQVAYNEQFF
TRBV6-4	.	TRBJ2-1	once	TGTGCCCTAAATGGGACTCCCTCGGAGCAGTTCTTC	CALNGTPSEQFF
TRBV5-1	.	TRBJ2-1	.	TGCGCCAGCAGCTTGGCAGGAGCGGGCTCGTACAATGAGCAGTTCTTC	CASSLAGAGSYNEQFF
TRBV5-4	.	TRBJ1-5	.	TGTGCCAGCAGCTTGGACCCTAGTCAGCCCCAGCATTTT	CASSLDPSQPQHF
TRBV19	.	TRBJ1-5	.	TGTGCCAGTAGTGTACAGAGTCTAGGGCCCCAGCATTTT	CASSVQSLGPQHF
TRBV5-4	.	TRBJ1-4	once	TGTGCCAGCAGCCCTACCGGGGCAACTAATGAAAAACTGTTTTTT	CASSPTGATNEKLFF
TRBV6-6	.	TRBJ1-1	.	TGTGCCAGCAGTTCCCCCGTTGGGGGCACTGAAGCTTTCTTT	CASSSPVGGTEAFF
TRBV13	.	TRBJ1-2	.	TGTGCCAGCGGTGATCAGGCGGGCTATGGCTACACCTTC	CASGDQAGYGYTF
TRBV28	.	TRBJ1-5	.	TGTGCCAGCAGTTTACCGGCCCCAGGGACGGGCAATCAGCCCCAGCATTTT	CASSLPAPGTGNQPQHF
TRBV29-1	.	TRBJ2-7	.	TGCAGCGTTGGGGGCCGCAATTACAGGGAGCAGTACTTC	CSVGGRNYREQYF
TRBV28	.	TRBJ2-1	.	TGTGCCAGCAGCCCCAATGGAAAGGGGACCTACAATGAGCAGTTCTTC	CASSPNGKGTYNEQFF
TRBV7-3	TRBD2	TRBJ2-1	.	TGTGCCAGCAGCTTAATAGCGGGAGGGCCCTACAATGAGCAGTTCTTC	CASSLIAGGPYNEQFF
TRBV10-3	TRBD2	TRBJ2-3	.	TGTGCCATCAGTGAGACCGGACTAGCAATCCCAGATACGCAGTATTTT	CAISETGLAIPDTQYF
TRBV30	TRBD1	TRBJ1-3	.	TGTGCCTATGGATACCAGGGGGAAGTAAACACCATATATTTT	CAYGYQGEVNTIYF
TRBV30	.	TRBJ2-7	.	TGTGCCTGGGGAGAGGGTAGCGAGCAGTACTTC	CAWGEGSEQYF
TRBV6-5	TRBD2	TRBJ2-3	.	TGTGCCAGCAGTTACAGCCTAGCGGGAGATACGCAGTATTTT	CASSYSLAGDTQYF
TRBV2	.	TRBJ2-1	.	TGTGCCAGCAGGGACCATGAGCAGTTCTTC	CASRDHEQFF
TRBV27	.	TRBJ2-7	once	TGTGCCAGCAGTTTATTCACGGGCAGCCCATTCAGGGACTACGAGCAGTACTTC	CASSLFTGSPFRDYEQYF
TRBV6-5	.	TRBJ1-1	.	TGTGCCAGCAGTGAAGGAAGAGCGGCTTTCTTT	CASSEGRAAFF
TRBV28	.	TRBJ1-5	.	TGTGCCAGCAGACCCGGGCCGGGAGGGGGGAATCAGCCCCAGCATTTT	CASRPGPGGGNQPQHF
TRBV29-1	TRBD2	TRBJ2-7	.	TGCAGCGTTGTTGGTGGCGGGAGGGCCTACGAGCAGTACTTC	CSVVGGGRAYEQYF
TRBV11-3	TRBD2	TRBJ2-2	.	TGTGCCAGCAGCTTAAATGAACGGGAGGCCACCGGGGAGCTGTTTTTT	CASSLNEREATGELFF
TRBV30	TRBD2	TRBJ2-7	.	TGTGCCTGGAGTGCGATCTGGGGGGGGGAGCAGTACTTC	CAWSAIWGGEQYF
TRBV7-2	TRBD2	TRBJ2-1	.	TGTGCCAGCAGCCCACAACTAGCGGGAGGCAACAATGAGCAGTTCTTC	CASSPQLAGGNNEQFF
TRBV27	TRBD2	TRBJ2-1	.	TGTGCCAGCAGTTTGAGGAGATCCGCGACTAGCGGGTACAATGAGCAGTTCTTC	CASSLRRSATSGYNEQFF
TRBV4-2	.	TRBJ2-2	.	TGTGCCAGCAGCCTCGGGACCGCGAAGTCCACCGGGGAGCTGTTTTTT	CASSLGTAKSTGELFF
TRBV9	TRBD2	TRBJ2-2	.	TGTGCCAGCAGCGTAGCTCCTAGCGGCCTCACCGGGGAGCTGTTTTTT	CASSVAPSGLTGELFF
TRBV7-2	.	TRBJ2-3	.	TGTGCCAGCAGCCCGTACGGGGGCGGGGTGGCAGATACGCAGTATTTT	CASSPYGGGVADTQYF
TRBV5-1	TRBD1	TRBJ1-2	.	TGCGCCAGCAGCCTTATCCGGGACAGGGGCCGGGGGTATGGCTACACCTTC	CASSLIRDRGRGYGYTF
TRBV18	TRBD2	TRBJ2-7	.	TGTGCCAGCTCATCCTCTACTAGCGGTGACCCCTACGAGCAGTACTTC	CASSSSTSGDPYEQYF
TRBV6-1	TRBD2	TRBJ2-2	.	TGTGCCAGCAGAAGGCGGGAGGGCCGTCTGGGGGAGCTGTTTTTT	CASRRREGRLGELFF
TRBV21-1	.	TRBJ1-5	.	TGTGCCAGCAGCACGGTGCCTGGGGAAAGCAATCAGCCCCAGCATTTT	CASSTVPGESNQPQHF
TRBV5-4	.	TRBJ1-4	once	TGTGCCAGCAGCTTTCAGGGGAGCGGTGAAAAACTGTTTTTT	CASSFQGSGEKLFF
TRBV6-4	.	TRBJ1-5	.	TGTGCCAGCAGTGTTGGGGGGAATCAGCCCCAGCATTTT	CASSVGGNQPQHF
TRBV5-1	.	TRBJ2-7	.	TGCGCCAGCAGCCCGGGACCGACACCCTACGAGCAGTACTTC	CASSPGPTPYEQYF
TRBV7-9	.	TRBJ2-3	.	TGTGCCAGCAGGAATCAGCGGCACTCCGCCAGGACAGATACGCAGTATTTT	CASRNQRHSARTDTQYF
TRBV5-1	TRBD1	TRBJ1-1	.	TGCGCCAGCAGCTCGGACAGGGTTGGCACTGAAGCTTTCTTT	CASSSDRVGTEAFF
TRBV5-1	.	TRBJ2-7	few	TGCGCCAGCAGCTCGACCTACGAGCAGTACTTC	CASSSTYEQYF
TRBV7-2	.	TRBJ1-5	.	TGTGCCAGCAGCTTAGCGTGGGGACTGAGCAATCAGCCCCAGCATTTT	CASSLAWGLSNQPQHF
TRBV29-1	TRBD1	TRBJ2-2	once	TGCAGCGTTGGGGGACAGCAGAACACCGGGGAGCTGTTTTTT	CSVGGQQNTGELFF
TRBV7-2	TRBD1	TRBJ1-4	.	TGTGCCAGCAGCTTACAGGGGGCACCAACTAATGAAAAACTGTTTTTT	CASSLQGAPTNEKLFF
TRBV7-9	.	TRBJ2-5	.	TGTGCCAGCAGCTTGGTGGAGGGCCCAGAGACCCAGTACTTC	CASSLVEGPETQYF
TRBV29-1	.	TRBJ1-2	.	TGCAGCGTTGTATTCCCAGGGCACTATGGCTACACCTTC	CSVVFPGHYGYTF
TRBV4-1	.	TRBJ1-1	.	TGCGCCAGCAGCCAAGGGCAGTTGGATGACTTCGGCAGAGGTTACACTGAAGCTTTCTTT	CASSQGQLDDFGRGYTEAFF